These 5 T cell receptor beta chains originate from one sample sequenced in a study of shared clonotypes between healthy human individuals. CD45RO negativity and positive selection for CCR7 defined naive CD8 cells, a population that excluded terminally differentiated effector memory CD45RA+ cells. Only in-frame clones appear in the TCRdb table, and some are missing; sequencing was by immunoSEQ multiplex PCR. Among some 800,000 clones listed, over 90% were seen once. Sample: naive CD8+ T cells sorted from blood. The source of these receptors is a man aged 25 to 40 in good health.

Concerning this clone itself: The sample has other DNA sequences that encode this CDR3 too. This rearrangement joins TRBV9 to TRBJ2-1; 10 nucleotides match TRBD2. The ends lost 2 bases at V and 4 bases at J; junction bases unmatched: 3. Germline CDR1 reads SGDLS; CDR2 reads YYNGEE. This CDR3 comprises 15 residues. CDR3 loop: CASSVTSGVYNEQFF. CDR3 nucleotide sequence: TGTGCCAGCAGCGTCACTAGCGGGGTATACAATGAGCAGTTCTTC.

This chain connects TRBV7-9 to TRBJ2-7; D gene unclear. Germline assignment: CDR1 SEHNR and CDR2 FQNEAQ (reference sequence). This CDR3 has 17 residues. With 7 bases removed from V and 0 bases from J, the gap between germline ends came to 22 bases. The CDR3 nucleotides read TGTGCCAGCACCTCCCTAAGGTCGGCGCGTATCTCCTACGAGCAGTACTTC. This encodes CASTSLRSARISYEQYF.

This chain uses TRBV2 with TRBJ2-7, with D perhaps matching TRBD1 (6 bases). Germline V gene lookup returns CDR1 SNHLY and CDR2 FYNNEI. The length of the CDR3 is 16 residues. Trimming left V 0 bases short and J 0 bases short, with 12 bases between. The CDR3 DNA reads as TGTGCCAGCAGTGAAGCGAAGACAGGTTTCTCCTACGAGCAGTACTTC. Translating gives CASSEAKTGFSYEQYF.

The chain uses TRBV28 and TRBJ2-7; TRBD1 matches at 9 bases. V trimming: 4 bases; J trimming: 6 bases; junction bases outside the gene matches: 10. Germline V lookup: CDR1 MDHEN, CDR2 SYDVKM. The CDR3 is made up of 15 amino acids. The CDR3 DNA follows: TGTGCCAGCAGTTGGGGAGCCGGGACAGGGCGCGAGCAGTACTTC. Its protein product is CASSWGAGTGREQYF.

The V gene is TRBV30, the J gene TRBJ2-3, with 8 nucleotides matching TRBD2. The ends lost 2 bases at V and 5 bases at J; junction bases unmatched: 6. This CDR3 is 14 amino acids long. Germline CDR1 reads GTSNPN; CDR2 reads SVGIG (reference sequence). CDR3 in amino acids: CAWSSGRGIDTQYF. As DNA, the CDR3 is TGTGCCTGGAGTAGCGGGAGAGGAATAGATACGCAGTATTTT.